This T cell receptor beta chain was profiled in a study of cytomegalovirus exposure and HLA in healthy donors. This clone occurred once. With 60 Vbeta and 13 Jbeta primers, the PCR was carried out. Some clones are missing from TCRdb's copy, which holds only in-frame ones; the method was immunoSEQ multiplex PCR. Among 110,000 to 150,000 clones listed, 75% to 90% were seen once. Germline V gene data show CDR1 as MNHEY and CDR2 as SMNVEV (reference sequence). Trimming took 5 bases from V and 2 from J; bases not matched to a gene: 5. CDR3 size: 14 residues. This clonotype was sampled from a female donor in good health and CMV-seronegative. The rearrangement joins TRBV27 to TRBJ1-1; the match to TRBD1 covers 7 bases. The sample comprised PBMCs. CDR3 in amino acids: CASSTRDRNTEAFF. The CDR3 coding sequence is TGTGCCAGCAGTACACGGGACAGAAACACTGAAGCTTTCTTT.